The 12 T cell receptor beta chains below all came from one sample that was sequenced in a study of blood T cell repertoires in COVID-19. Profiling relied on immunoSEQ multiplex PCR, and the TCRdb table lists in-frame clones only, not all of them. The sample lists some 78,000 clones, about 90% seen once, with more than 3.5% in the top ten. The sample comprised peripheral blood. The receptors were sampled from a woman of 80 years or more with active or convalescent COVID-19.

The chain links TRBV7-8 to TRBJ2-7; maybe TRBD2 (5 bases). Trimming removed 1 base from V and 1 base from J, with 17 bases in between. CDR3 size: 17 residues. Germline V lookup: CDR1 SGHVS, CDR2 FQNEAQ. The CDR3 DNA follows: TGTGCCAGCAGCTTAGGACGGGGTCGGGAAAGATCCTACGAGCAGTACTTC. This encodes CASSLGRGRERSYEQYF.

This chain's CDR3 is CASSQTRPVEVSEQFF. The CDR3 region has the DNA TGTGCCAGCAGCCAAACTCGCCCAGTTGAGGTCAGTGAGCAGTTCTTC. The chain joins TRBV3-1 (or the pseudogene TRBV3-2) to TRBJ2-1, with unresolved D. Germline V gives CDR1 LGHDT, CDR2 YNNKEL (reference sequence). The CDR3 spans 16 residues. Trimming left V 2 bases short and J 9 bases short, with 20 bases between.

The V gene is TRBV18, the J gene TRBJ2-3, with D possibly TRBD1 on 5 matching bases. Germline-derived CDR1 and CDR2 are KGHSH and LQKENI. This CDR3 spans 14 amino acids. Deletions cut 5 bases from V and 0 bases from J, with 9 bases between. In DNA form, the CDR3 reads TGTGCCAGCTCAGACAGTTCTAGCACAGATACGCAGTATTTT. This codes for CASSDSSSTDTQYF. Looking up the rest from reference TRBV18 and TRBJ2-3 gives the full variable domain: NAGVMQNPRHLVRRRGQEARLRCSPMKGHSHVYWYRQLPEEGLKFMVYLQKENIIDESGMPKERFSAEFPKEGPSILRIQQVVRGDSAAYFCASSDSSSTDTQYFGPGTRLTVL.

The V gene is TRBV3-1 (or the pseudogene TRBV3-2), the J gene TRBJ2-4; 12 nucleotides line up with TRBD2. Trimming removed 0 bases from V and 6 bases from J; junction bases left unmatched: 6. The CDR3 sequence is 17 residues long. Per the germline V gene, CDR1 is LGHDT and CDR2 is YNNKEL (reference sequence). CDR3 in amino acids: CASSQEVLAGGGNIQYF. CDR3 coding DNA: TGTGCCAGCAGCCAAGAAGTGCTAGCGGGAGGGGGAAACATTCAGTACTTC.

The chain uses TRBV20-1 and TRBJ2-1; TRBD2 matches at 8 bases. CDR1 and CDR2 from the germline V gene are DFQATT and SNEGSKA (reference sequence). The CDR3 totals 15 residues. V lost 3 bases and J lost 3; bases outside the gene matches: 7. The CDR3 loop is CSASGLADHYNEQFF. Here the CDR3 DNA reads TGCAGTGCTAGTGGACTAGCTGACCACTACAATGAGCAGTTCTTC.

This clone was observed a single time. The gene calls are TRBV27 and TRBJ2-1; 10 bases map to TRBD2. V lost 6 bases, J lost 9 bases, and 8 bases stayed unmatched. Looked up from germline, CDR1 is MNHEY and CDR2 is SMNVEV (reference sequence). The CDR3 is 14 residues long. This chain's CDR3 is CASSTSGAWGEQFF. The CDR3, as DNA: TGTGCCAGCAGCACTAGCGGGGCCTGGGGTGAGCAGTTCTTC.

This clone has more than one count but fewer than ten. The J gene is TRBJ2-3, the V gene TRBV7-6, with D perhaps TRBD1 (7 bases). The CDR3 covers 16 residues. Between the trimmed V and J ends, which lost 3 bases and 3 bases, there was a span of 16 bases. Germline CDR1 SGHVS, CDR2 FNYEAQ. This CDR3 is CASSFRRGRKTDTQYF. Here the CDR3 DNA reads TGTGCCAGCAGCTTTAGGAGGGGGCGAAAGACAGATACGCAGTATTTT.

This chain connects TRBV18 to TRBJ1-2; 7 bases are shared with TRBD1. The J segment lost 0 bases and the V segment lost 2 bases, leaving 3 bases of the junction unmatched. The CDR3 length is 15 residues. Per the germline V gene, CDR1 is KGHSH and CDR2 is LQKENI. In nucleotides, the CDR3 is TGTGCCAGCTCACCAGAGACAGGGACTAACTATGGCTACACCTTC. Amino acids: CASSPETGTNYGYTF.

The rearrangement uses TRBV2 and TRBJ2-1; D is unresolved. CDR1 and CDR2 (germline): SNHLY, FYNNEI. V dropped 6 bases and J dropped 6 bases, with 9 bases sitting between them. This CDR3 spans 12 amino acids. CDR3 loop: CASSRTFNEQFF. In DNA form, the CDR3 reads TGTGCCAGCAGCCGTACTTTCAATGAGCAGTTCTTC.

The chain is built from TRBV11-2 and TRBJ2-7; D possibly corresponds to TRBD2 (5 bases). The CDR3 contains 15 residues. Per germline, CDR1 SGHAT and CDR2 FQNNGV. Trimming left V 3 bases short and J 2 bases short, with 14 bases between. The CDR3: CASSLGGAAAYEQYF. The CDR3 nucleotides read TGTGCCAGCAGCTTGGGTGGAGCGGCCGCCTACGAGCAGTACTTC.

The chain is built from TRBV28 and TRBJ2-7, with 8 positions matching TRBD1. In germline, CDR1 is MDHEN, CDR2 SYDVKM. Trimming cost V 5 bases and J 3 bases; bases outside gene matches: 6. This CDR3 has 14 amino acids. As DNA, the CDR3 is TGTGCCAGCAGTAAACGGACAGGGATCTACGAGCAGTACTTC. The encoded protein is CASSKRTGIYEQYF.

The V and J genes are TRBV6-2 or TRBV6-3 and TRBJ2-1; tentative D call: TRBD1 (5 bases). The CDR3 covers 16 residues. Germline V CDR1 and CDR2: MNHEY, SVGEGT. V was clipped by 4 bases and J by 7 bases, with 20 bases between them. CDR3 bases: TGTGCCAGCAGTTCCTTCTATACGTCTAGGGGAAATGAGCAGTTCTTC. It yields the protein CASSSFYTSRGNEQFF.